Following are 15 T cell receptor beta chains from one sample sequenced in a study of regulatory T cells in long-lasting Graves disease. Regarding time point: persistent/refractory GD, antithyroid drugs over 5 years with positive TRAb. PBMCs provided the RNA from which the TCR library was made. CDR3 regions were amplified by Arm-PCR using iRepertoire HTBI primers to build TCR beta libraries. TCRdb reprocessed the multiplex PCR reads via MiXCR and lists one record per CDR3 protein. This sample has about 290,000 distinct CDR3 sequences, with approximately 20% found just once. Sequencing used peripheral blood mononuclear cells (PBMCs), obtained when the disease was refractory, from a patient treated with antithyroid drugs. These receptors came from a female donor with Graves disease.

A few counts support this clonotype. The genes are TRBV6-1 and TRBJ2-2; the match to TRBD2 covers 11 bases. The CDR3 loop spans 14 amino acids. Trimming removed 6 bases from V and 8 bases from J; junction bases left unmatched: 5. CDR1 is MNHNS, CDR2 SASEGT, per germline. CDR3 nucleotide sequence: TGTGCCAGCAGAACGGGACTAGCGGCGGGGGAGCTGTTTTTT. This codes for CASRTGLAAGELFF.

The chain couples TRBV27 to TRBJ2-7, with D perhaps TRBD1 (6 bases). The CDR3 is 15 amino acids. V was clipped by 8 bases and J by 0 bases, with 17 bases between them. Germline CDR1 reads MNHEY; CDR2 reads SMNVEV (reference sequence). The CDR3 region is CASGSTGSPSYEQYF. The CDR3 coding sequence is TGTGCCAGCGGTTCCACAGGGTCCCCCTCCTACGAGCAGTACTTC.

This clonotype was counted a few times. This chain connects TRBV3-1 to TRBJ2-7; D might be TRBD2 (6 bases). Germline V lookup: CDR1 LGHDT, CDR2 YNNKEL (reference sequence). The CDR3 runs 15 residues. Trimming removed 2 bases from V and 5 bases from J, with 16 bases in between. This chain's CDR3 is CASSQTGDQQHEQYF. The CDR3 DNA sequence: TGTGCCAGCAGCCAAACGGGGGACCAACAGCACGAGCAGTACTTC.

The J gene is TRBJ1-4, the V gene TRBV5-1; TRBD1 is a possible D gene (6 bases). Germline values: CDR1 SGHRS, CDR2 YFSETQ. The length of the CDR3 is 15 residues. V lost 0 bases and J 10 bases, leaving 16 bases between the germline ends. The CDR3 here is CASSLEVGGQGKLFF. The CDR3, as DNA: TGCGCCAGCAGCTTGGAGGTCGGGGGGCAGGGAAAACTGTTTTTT.

This chain uses TRBV6-2 or TRBV6-3 with TRBJ2-5; a possible D gene is TRBD2 (6 bases). Trimming removed 8 bases from V and 1 base from J, with 14 bases in between. Germline V lookup: CDR1 MNHEY, CDR2 SVGEGT. This CDR3 comprises 14 residues. The CDR3: CASSAGGPQETQYF. The CDR3 nucleotides are TGTGCCAGCTCCGCCGGGGGACCCCAAGAGACCCAGTACTTC.

The chain uses TRBV27 and TRBJ1-2; 9 nucleotides agree with TRBD1. V dropped 2 bases and J dropped 8; count of bases not matched to a gene: 9. Germline V gene data show CDR1 as MNHEY and CDR2 as SMNVEV (reference sequence). This CDR3 has 15 amino acids. CDR3 DNA sequence: TGTGCCAGCAGTTTAAACAGAAGACAGGGGGGCGGCTACACCTTC. This sequence encodes CASSLNRRQGGGYTF.

This clonotype was counted between two and nine times. The rearrangement links TRBV5-1 to TRBJ1-2, with 8 bases matching TRBD1. With 2 bases clipped from V and 2 bases from J, the junction kept 5 bases outside the gene matches. Germline assignment: CDR1 SGHRS and CDR2 YFSETQ. CDR3 length equals 15 residues. CDR3 region: CASSFQGQANYGYTF. DNA for the CDR3: TGCGCCAGCAGCTTCCAGGGACAGGCCAACTATGGCTACACCTTC.

The chain carries TRBV12-3 or TRBV12-4 and TRBJ2-2; no definite D call. The length of the CDR3 is 14 residues. The V end lost 5 bases, the J end lost 2 bases, and 9 bases lay between the germline ends. In DNA form, the CDR3 reads TGTGCCAGCAGTCCCCGAGAAAACACCGGGGAGCTGTTTTTT. Translation gives CASSPRENTGELFF.

The chain recombines TRBV27 with TRBJ2-2; D tentatively reads TRBD1 or TRBD2 (5 bases each). The ends were cut back, 6 bases at V and 3 bases at J, with 11 bases in the middle. The germline V gene has CDR1 MNHEY and CDR2 SMNVEV (reference sequence). This CDR3 is built from 14 residues. For the CDR3, the DNA is TGTGCCAGCAGGCGGGTAGGGGACACCGGGGAGCTGTTTTTT. Its protein product is CASRRVGDTGELFF.

This clonotype has just a few counts. This rearrangement joins TRBV24-1 to TRBJ1-5, with TRBD1 matching 10 bases. CDR3 length: 17 amino acids. The J segment lost 7 bases and the V segment lost 4 bases, leaving 12 bases of the junction unmatched. The germline V gene has CDR1 KGHDR and CDR2 SFDVKD. CDR3 nucleotides: TGTGCCACCAGTGAGACGGCTCGACAGGGGGCTCGACAGCCCCAGCATTTT. This codes for CATSETARQGARQPQHF.

The J gene is TRBJ2-7, the V gene TRBV9; 8 nucleotides agree with TRBD2. The CDR3 runs to 18 residues. The V and J ends lost 2 bases and 2 bases, in that order; junction bases with no gene match: 15. The germline gives CDR1 SGDLS, CDR2 YYNGEE. CDR3 protein: CASSVGTESGGIAYEQYF. The CDR3 DNA reads TGTGCCAGCAGCGTTGGGACGGAAAGCGGGGGAATCGCCTACGAGCAGTACTTC. The full variable domain, in which reference TRBV9 and TRBJ2-7 provide the parts outside the CDR3, is DSGVTQTPKHLITATGQRVTLRCSPRSGDLSVYWYQQSLDQGLQFLIQYYNGEERAKGNILERFSAQQFPDLHSELNLSSLELGDSALYFCASSVGTESGGIAYEQYFGPGTRLTVT.

This clonotype was found many times. The rearrangement uses TRBV6-1 and TRBJ1-1, with TRBD1 matching over 9 bases. CDR3 length: 15 amino acids. Germline values: CDR1 MNHNS, CDR2 SASEGT. The trim removed 11 bases at V and 1 base at J, leaving 11 bases unmatched. The CDR3 DNA reads TGTGCCCTAAAAGGGACAGGGACGAGGAACACTGAAGCTTTCTTT. Amino acid sequence: CALKGTGTRNTEAFF.

This clonotype showed up just a few times. The V call is TRBV20-1, the J call TRBJ1-1; D call uncertain. The CDR3 sequence is 12 residues long. Trimming pared 3 bases from V and 10 bases from J, leaving 15 bases between. The germline V gene has CDR1 DFQATT and CDR2 SNEGSKA (reference sequence). Here the CDR3 reads CSASREQSGAFF. For the CDR3, the DNA is TGCAGTGCTAGCAGAGAACAATCTGGAGCTTTCTTT.

The V call is TRBV7-9, the J call TRBJ2-2, with 7 bases identical to TRBD2. Germline V gene sequence: CDR1 SEHNR, CDR2 FQNEAQ (reference sequence). Unmatched junction bases numbered 12, after V lost 0 bases and J lost 5 bases. The CDR3 loop spans 18 amino acids. The CDR3 DNA reads TGTGCCAGCAGCTTAGCTGGACTAGGGAGGCTGACGACCGGGGAGCTGTTTTTT. Translated: CASSLAGLGRLTTGELFF.

This clonotype has a count of ten or more. This chain joins TRBV10-3 and TRBJ1-5; weak D call: TRBD1 (6 bases). CDR1 ENHRY and CDR2 SYGVKD come from the germline V gene. This CDR3 comprises 14 residues. V was shortened by 3 bases and J by 4 bases, with 10 bases between the two germline ends. The DNA for the CDR3 is TGTGCCATCAGTGAAGGGGGGCGAAATCAGCCCCAGCATTTT. It is translated as CAISEGGRNQPQHF.